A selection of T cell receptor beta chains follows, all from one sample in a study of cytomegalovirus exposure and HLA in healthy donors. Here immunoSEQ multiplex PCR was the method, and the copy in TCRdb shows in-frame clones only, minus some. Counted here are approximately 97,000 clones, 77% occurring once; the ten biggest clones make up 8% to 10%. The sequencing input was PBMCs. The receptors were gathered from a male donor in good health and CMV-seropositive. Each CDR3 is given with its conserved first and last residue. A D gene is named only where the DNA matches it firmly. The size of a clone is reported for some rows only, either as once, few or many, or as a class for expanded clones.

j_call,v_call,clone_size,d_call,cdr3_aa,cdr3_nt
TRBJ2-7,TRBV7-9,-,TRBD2,CASSLISGGSYEQYF,TGTGCCAGCAGCTTAATTAGCGGGGGCTCCTACGAGCAGTACTTC
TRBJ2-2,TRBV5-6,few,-,CASSLRTRGSGELFF,TGTGCCAGCAGCTTGCGAACCAGGGGCTCCGGGGAGCTGTTTTTT
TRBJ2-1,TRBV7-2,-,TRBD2,CASSLGAGVGNEQFF,TGTGCCAGCAGCTTAGGGGCGGGAGTAGGAAATGAGCAGTTCTTC
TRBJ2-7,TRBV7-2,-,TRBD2,CASSLDLAGGFYEQYF,TGTGCCAGCAGCCTGGACCTAGCGGGAGGTTTCTACGAGCAGTACTTC
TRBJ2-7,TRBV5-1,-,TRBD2,CASSRTSGNDEQYF,TGCGCCAGCAGCCGGACTAGCGGGAACGACGAGCAGTACTTC
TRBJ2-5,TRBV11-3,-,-,CASSLRVGGTQYF,TGTGCCAGCAGCTTGAGAGTGGGGGGGACCCAGTACTTC
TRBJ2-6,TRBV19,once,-,CASSRGLSGANVLTF,TGTGCCAGTAGTAGGGGGCTGTCCGGGGCCAACGTCCTGACTTTC
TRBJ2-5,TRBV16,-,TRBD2,CASSRVRDYEETQYF,TGTGCCAGCAGCCGAGTCCGGGACTACGAAGAGACCCAGTACTTC
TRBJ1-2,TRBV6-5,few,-,CASSPGKLYGYTF,TGTGCCAGCAGTCCGGGAAAACTTTATGGCTACACCTTC
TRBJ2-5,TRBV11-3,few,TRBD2,CASSLFSGSWGRETQYF,TGTGCCAGCAGCTTATTCAGCGGGAGTTGGGGAAGAGAGACCCAGTACTTC
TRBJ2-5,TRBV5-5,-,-,CASSLIGVLYF,TGTGCCAGCAGCTTGATCGGGGTTTTGTACTTC
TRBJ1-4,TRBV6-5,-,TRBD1,CASSRGQGSEKLFF,TGTGCCAGCAGCCGGGGACAGGGGAGTGAAAAACTGTTTTTT
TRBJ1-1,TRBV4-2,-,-,CASSQEDGGTEAFF,TGTGCCAGCAGCCAAGAGGATGGAGGCACTGAAGCTTTCTTT
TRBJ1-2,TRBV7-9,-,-,CASSQWANYGYTF,TGTGCCAGCAGCCAGTGGGCCAACTATGGCTACACCTTC
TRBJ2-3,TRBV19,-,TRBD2,CASSTPGLAGRKDTQYF,TGTGCCAGTAGTACACCGGGACTAGCGGGAAGGAAAGATACGCAGTATTTT
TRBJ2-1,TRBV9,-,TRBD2,CASSPHIGGRGYEQFF,TGTGCCAGCAGCCCCCACATTGGCGGGAGAGGGTATGAGCAGTTCTTC
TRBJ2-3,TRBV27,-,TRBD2,CASSFGWRGTSGSHPPDTQYF,TGTGCCAGCAGTTTCGGTTGGCGGGGGACTAGCGGTTCTCATCCCCCAGATACGCAGTATTTT
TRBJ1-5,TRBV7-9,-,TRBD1,CTSSLGTGGADQPQHF,TGTACCAGCAGCTTGGGAACAGGGGGCGCGGATCAGCCCCAGCATTTT
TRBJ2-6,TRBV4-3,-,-,CASSQEYQALGGKGANVLTF,TGCGCCAGCAGCCAAGAGTATCAGGCATTAGGGGGAAAGGGGGCCAACGTCCTGACTTTC
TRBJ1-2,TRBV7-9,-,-,CASSFLPDLQGNSYGYTF,TGTGCCAGCAGCTTTTTACCAGACTTACAGGGTAATAGCTATGGCTACACCTTC
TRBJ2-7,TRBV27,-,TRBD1,CASSLGTGYEQYF,TGTGCCAGCAGTTTAGGGACAGGTTACGAGCAGTACTTC
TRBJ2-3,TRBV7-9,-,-,CASSFGVLTDTQYF,TGTGCCAGCAGCTTCGGGGTTCTCACAGATACGCAGTATTTT
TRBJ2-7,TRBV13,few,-,CASTDGSADEQYF,TGTGCCAGCACCGACGGGTCGGCCGACGAGCAGTACTTC
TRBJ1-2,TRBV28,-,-,CASSSPQGSGYTF,TGTGCCAGCAGTTCCCCTCAGGGGTCCGGCTACACCTTC
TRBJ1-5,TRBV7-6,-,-,CASSLGGGRGSNQPQHF,TGTGCCAGCAGCTTAGGCGGGGGAAGGGGAAGCAATCAGCCCCAGCATTTT
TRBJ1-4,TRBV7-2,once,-,CASSLAGGWGEKLFF,TGTGCCAGCAGCTTAGCGGGGGGGTGGGGTGAAAAACTGTTTTTT
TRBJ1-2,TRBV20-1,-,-,CSAQNNYGYTF,TGCAGTGCACAGAACAACTATGGCTACACCTTC
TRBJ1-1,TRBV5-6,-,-,CASSLGGNTEAFF,TGTGCCAGCAGCTTGGGAGGGAACACTGAAGCTTTCTTT
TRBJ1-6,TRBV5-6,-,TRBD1,CASSPGQVYNSPLHF,TGTGCCAGCAGCCCCGGACAGGTGTATAATTCACCCCTCCACTTT
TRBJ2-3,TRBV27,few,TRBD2,CASSSTSEDTQYF,TGTGCCAGCAGTTCCACTAGCGAAGATACGCAGTATTTT
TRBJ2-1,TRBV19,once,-,CASSSILSGEQFF,TGTGCCAGTAGTTCCATTTTAAGCGGAGAGCAGTTCTTC
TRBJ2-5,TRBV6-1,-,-,CASRRQLQETQYF,TGTGCCAGCAGGCGACAGCTACAAGAGACCCAGTACTTC
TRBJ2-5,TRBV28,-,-,CASSQGWGTQYF,TGTGCCAGCAGTCAGGGGTGGGGGACCCAGTACTTC
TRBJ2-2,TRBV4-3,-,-,CASSQDLRGRGTGELFF,TGCGCCAGCAGCCAAGATCTAAGAGGCCGGGGGACCGGGGAGCTGTTTTTT
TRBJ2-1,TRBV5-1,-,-,CASSPGQTSSYNEQFF,TGCGCCAGCAGCCCTGGACAGACGAGCTCCTACAATGAGCAGTTCTTC
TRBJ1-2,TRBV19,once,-,CASGPWTALANYGYTF,TGTGCCAGTGGACCTTGGACAGCCCTAGCTAACTATGGCTACACCTTC
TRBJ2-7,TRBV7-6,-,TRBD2,CASSLVATSGYEQYF,TGTGCCAGCAGCTTAGTGGCGACTAGCGGCTACGAGCAGTACTTC
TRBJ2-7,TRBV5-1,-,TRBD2,CASRLRGDLEQYF,TGCGCCAGCAGGTTGCGGGGGGATCTCGAGCAGTACTTC
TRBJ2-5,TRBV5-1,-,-,CASSRSGWWQETQYF,TGCGCCAGCAGCCGATCAGGGTGGTGGCAAGAGACCCAGTACTTC
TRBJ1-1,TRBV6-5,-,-,CASSPGGGLNTEAFF,TGTGCCAGCAGTCCGGGGGGGGGATTGAACACTGAAGCTTTCTTT
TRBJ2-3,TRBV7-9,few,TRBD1,CSSSRPGQGGLNTQYF,TGTTCCAGCAGCCGCCCGGGACAGGGGGGGTTGAATACGCAGTATTTT
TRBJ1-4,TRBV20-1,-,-,CSARRGFQFF,TGCAGTGCTAGAAGAGGGTTCCAGTTTTTT
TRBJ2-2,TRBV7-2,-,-,CASSLQANRDTGELFF,TGTGCCAGCAGCTTACAGGCAAACAGGGACACCGGGGAGCTGTTTTTT
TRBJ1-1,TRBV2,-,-,CASTRDGGVEAFF,TGTGCCAGCACACGGGACGGAGGGGTTGAAGCTTTCTTT
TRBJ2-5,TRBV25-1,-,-,CASSEYGASQETQYF,TGTGCCAGCAGTGAATATGGGGCATCACAAGAGACCCAGTACTTC
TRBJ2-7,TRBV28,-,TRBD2,CASSFSAGGPYEQYF,TGTGCCAGCAGTTTTTCGGCGGGAGGGCCGTACGAGCAGTACTTC
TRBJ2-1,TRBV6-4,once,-,CASSDSGGPLNEQFF,TGTGCCAGCAGTGACTCGGGAGGCCCCCTGAATGAGCAGTTCTTC
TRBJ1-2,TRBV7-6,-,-,CASSQDRNYGYTF,TGTGCCAGCAGCCAGGACAGAAACTATGGCTACACCTTC
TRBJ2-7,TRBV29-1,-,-,CSVGTSYEQYF,TGCAGCGTTGGGACTTCCTACGAGCAGTACTTC
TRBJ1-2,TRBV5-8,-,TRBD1,CASSFQGAVYGYTF,TGTGCCAGCAGCTTCCAGGGGGCGGTCTATGGCTACACCTTC
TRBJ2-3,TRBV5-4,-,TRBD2,CASSLKREAGTDTQYF,TGTGCCAGCAGCTTAAAGCGGGAGGCCGGTACAGATACGCAGTATTTT
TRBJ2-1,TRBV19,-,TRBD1,CASSTTRGQGIYNEQFF,TGTGCCAGTAGTACCACCCGGGGACAGGGGATCTACAATGAGCAGTTCTTC